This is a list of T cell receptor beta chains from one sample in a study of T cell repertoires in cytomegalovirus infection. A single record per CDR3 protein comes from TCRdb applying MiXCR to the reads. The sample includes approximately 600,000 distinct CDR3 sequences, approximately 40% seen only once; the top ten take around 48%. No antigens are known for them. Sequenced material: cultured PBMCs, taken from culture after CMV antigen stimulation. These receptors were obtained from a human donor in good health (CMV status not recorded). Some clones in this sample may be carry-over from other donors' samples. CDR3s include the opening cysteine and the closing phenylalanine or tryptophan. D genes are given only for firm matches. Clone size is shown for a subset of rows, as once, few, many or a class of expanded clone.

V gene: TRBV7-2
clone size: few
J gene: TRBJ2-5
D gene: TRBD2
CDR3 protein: CASSRVAGMETQYF
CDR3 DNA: TGTGCCAGCAGCCGCGTAGCGGGGATGGAGACCCAGTACTTC

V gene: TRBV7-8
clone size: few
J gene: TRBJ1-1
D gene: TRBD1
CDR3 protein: CASSPLDRAWMNTEAFF
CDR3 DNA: TGTGCCAGCAGCCCCCTGGACAGGGCGTGGATGAACACTGAAGCTTTCTTT

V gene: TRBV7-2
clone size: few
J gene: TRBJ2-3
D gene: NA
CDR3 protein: CASSTTLEGTNTQYF
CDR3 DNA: TGTGCCAGCAGCACAACACTGGAAGGAACTAATACGCAGTATTTT

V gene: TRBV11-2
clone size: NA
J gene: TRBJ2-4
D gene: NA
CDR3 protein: CASSLVRGRAIQYF
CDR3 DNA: TGTGCCAGCAGCTTAGTACGGGGAAGGGCCATTCAGTACTTC

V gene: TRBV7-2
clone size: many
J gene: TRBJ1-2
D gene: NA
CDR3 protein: CASSLDRDYGYTF
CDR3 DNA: TGTGCCAGCAGCTTAGACAGGGACTATGGCTACACCTTC

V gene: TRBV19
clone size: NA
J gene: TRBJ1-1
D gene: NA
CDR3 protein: CASSSNRATEAFF
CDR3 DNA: TGTGCCAGTAGTTCCAACAGGGCCACTGAAGCTTTCTTT

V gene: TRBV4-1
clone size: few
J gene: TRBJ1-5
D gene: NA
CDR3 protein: CASSQESRSNQPQHF
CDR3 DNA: TGCGCCAGCAGCCAAGAAAGTCGAAGCAATCAGCCCCAGCATTTT

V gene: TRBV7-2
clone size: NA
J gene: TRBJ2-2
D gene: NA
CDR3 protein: CASSFQRTGELFF
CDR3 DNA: TGTGCCAGCAGCTTCCAAAGGACCGGGGAGCTGTTTTTT

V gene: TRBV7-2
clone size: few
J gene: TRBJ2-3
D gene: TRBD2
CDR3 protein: CASSFLAGARADTQYF
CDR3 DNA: TGTGCCAGCAGCTTTCTAGCGGGGGCCCGGGCAGATACGCAGTATTTT

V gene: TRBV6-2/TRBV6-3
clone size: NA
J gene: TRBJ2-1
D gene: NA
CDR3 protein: CASSYSLGEFDEQFF
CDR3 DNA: TGTGCCAGCAGTTACTCTCTTGGCGAGTTCGATGAGCAGTTCTTC

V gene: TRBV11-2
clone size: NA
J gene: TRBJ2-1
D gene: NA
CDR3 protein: CASSQSQADYNEQFF
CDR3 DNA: TGTGCCAGCAGCCAGAGCCAAGCGGACTACAATGAGCAGTTCTTC

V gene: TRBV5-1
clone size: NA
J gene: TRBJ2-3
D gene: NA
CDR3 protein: CASSLETSSTDTQYF
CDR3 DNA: TGCGCCAGCAGCTTGGAGACTAGTAGCACAGATACGCAGTATTTT

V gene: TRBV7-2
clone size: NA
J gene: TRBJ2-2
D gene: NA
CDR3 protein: CASSQDPTGELFF
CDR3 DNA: TGTGCCAGCAGCCAGGACCCTACCGGGGAGCTGTTTTTT

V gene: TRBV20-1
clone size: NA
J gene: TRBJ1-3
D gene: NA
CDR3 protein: CSASTADSGNTIYF
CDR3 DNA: TGCAGTGCTAGTACAGCAGACTCTGGAAACACCATATATTTT

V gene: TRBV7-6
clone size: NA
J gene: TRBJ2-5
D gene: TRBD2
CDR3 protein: CASSPTGTRGETQYF
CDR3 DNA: TGTGCCAGCAGCCCTACCGGGACTAGAGGGGAGACCCAGTACTTC

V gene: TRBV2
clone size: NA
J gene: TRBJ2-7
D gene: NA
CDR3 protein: CATRVGGYEQYF
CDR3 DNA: TGTGCTACTCGGGTCGGGGGCTACGAGCAGTACTTC

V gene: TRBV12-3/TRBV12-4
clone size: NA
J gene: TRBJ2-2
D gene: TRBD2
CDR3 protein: CASSFFGLAGAGELFF
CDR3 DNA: TGTGCCAGCAGTTTTTTCGGACTAGCGGGAGCCGGGGAGCTGTTTTTT

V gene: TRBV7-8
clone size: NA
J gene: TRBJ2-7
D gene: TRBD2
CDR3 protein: CASSSRGGEYRSYEQYF
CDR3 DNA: TGTGCCAGCAGCTCCCGTGGGGGGGAATACCGCTCCTACGAGCAGTACTTC

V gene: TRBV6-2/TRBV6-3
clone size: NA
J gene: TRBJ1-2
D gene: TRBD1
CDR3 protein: CASSRDSSYGYTF
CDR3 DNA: TGTGCCAGCAGTCGGGACAGTTCCTATGGCTACACCTTC

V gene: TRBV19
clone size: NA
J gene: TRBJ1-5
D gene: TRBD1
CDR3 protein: CASSKDRLSNQPQHF
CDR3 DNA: TGTGCCAGTAGTAAGGACAGGCTTAGCAATCAGCCCCAGCATTTT

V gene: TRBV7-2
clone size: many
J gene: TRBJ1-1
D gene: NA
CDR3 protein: CASSSRQSGRAFF
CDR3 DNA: TGTGCCAGCAGCTCCAGACAAAGCGGGAGAGCTTTCTTT

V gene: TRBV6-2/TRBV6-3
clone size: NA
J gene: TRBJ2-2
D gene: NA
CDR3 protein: CATSPAVGGGELFF
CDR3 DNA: TGTGCCACGTCACCGGCTGTCGGAGGCGGGGAGCTGTTTTTT

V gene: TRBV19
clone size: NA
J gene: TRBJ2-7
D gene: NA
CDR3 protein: CASSPTPARGNYEQYF
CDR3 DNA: TGTGCCAGTAGCCCTACCCCCGCGCGGGGAAACTACGAGCAGTACTTC

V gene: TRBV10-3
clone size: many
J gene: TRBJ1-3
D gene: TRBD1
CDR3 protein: CAIRGTGNGNTIYF
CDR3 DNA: TGTGCCATCAGGGGGACAGGGAATGGAAACACCATATATTTT

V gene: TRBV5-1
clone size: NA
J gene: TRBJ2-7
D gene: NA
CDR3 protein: CASSLGVEAEQYF
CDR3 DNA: TGCGCCAGCAGCTTGGGGGTGGAAGCCGAGCAGTACTTC

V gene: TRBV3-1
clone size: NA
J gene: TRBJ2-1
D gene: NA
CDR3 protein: CASSHPFGNEQFF
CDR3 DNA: TGTGCCAGCAGCCATCCTTTTGGGAATGAGCAGTTCTTC

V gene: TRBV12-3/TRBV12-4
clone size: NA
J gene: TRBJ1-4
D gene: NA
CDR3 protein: CASGSGTYDEKLFF
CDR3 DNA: TGTGCCAGCGGCTCCGGGACTTACGATGAAAAACTGTTTTTT

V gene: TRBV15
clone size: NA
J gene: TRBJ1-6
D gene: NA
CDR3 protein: CATSREVVSYSPLHF
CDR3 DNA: TGTGCCACCAGCAGAGAGGTGGTTTCCTATTCACCCCTCCACTTT

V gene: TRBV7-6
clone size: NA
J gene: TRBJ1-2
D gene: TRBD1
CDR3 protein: CASSPPRTGIYRDGYTF
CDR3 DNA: TGTGCCAGCAGCCCCCCCAGGACAGGGATATATCGAGATGGCTACACCTTC